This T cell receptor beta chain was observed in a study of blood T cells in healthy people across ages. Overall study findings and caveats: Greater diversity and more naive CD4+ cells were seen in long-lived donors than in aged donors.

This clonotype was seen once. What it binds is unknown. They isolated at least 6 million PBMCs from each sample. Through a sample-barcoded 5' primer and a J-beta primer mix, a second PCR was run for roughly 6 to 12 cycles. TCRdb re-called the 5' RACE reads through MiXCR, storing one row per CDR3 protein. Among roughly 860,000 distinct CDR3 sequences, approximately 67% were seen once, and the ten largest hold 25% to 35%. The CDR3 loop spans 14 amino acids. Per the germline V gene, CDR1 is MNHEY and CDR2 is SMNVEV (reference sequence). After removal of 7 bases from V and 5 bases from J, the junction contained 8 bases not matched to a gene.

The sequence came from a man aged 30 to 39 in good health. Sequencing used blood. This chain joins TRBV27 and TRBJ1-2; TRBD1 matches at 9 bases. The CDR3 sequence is CASTPGQGQYGYTF. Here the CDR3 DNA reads TGTGCCAGCACCCCGGGACAGGGTCAATATGGCTACACCTTC.